This is a list of T cell receptor beta chains from one sample in a study of low-dose radiotherapy and immunotherapy resistance in tumors. TCRdb reprocessed the reads via MiXCR and lists one record per CDR3 protein. The data hold about 100,000 distinct CDR3 sequences, with about 20% observed a single time. The sequencing used PBMCs, collected after low-dose radiotherapy plus immunotherapy. The receptors derive from a male donor with prostate cancer. Both conserved end residues are part of each CDR3. Each record gives: D gene, clone size, J gene, V gene, CDR3 DNA, CDR3 protein. The D gene is left open where the match is weak. Only part of the rows carry a size: once, few, many, or a class if the clone is expanded.

>.|many|TRBJ2-5|TRBV6-5
TGTGCCAGCGGAGGTGCGAGTACGTTAGAGACCCAGTACTTC
CASGGASTLETQYF
>.|many|TRBJ2-7|TRBV12-3/TRBV12-4
TGTGCCAGCAGTTGGGAAAGGATCGCCACCTACGAGCAGTACTTC
CASSWERIATYEQYF
>.|.|TRBJ2-1|TRBV5-1
TGCGCCAGCAGCTCCGATCTCCTTGATGAGCAGTTCTTC
CASSSDLLDEQFF
>.|few|TRBJ2-1|TRBV27
TGTGCCAGCAGTTTCAGCGGTGAGCAGTTCTTC
CASSFSGEQFF
>TRBD1|.|TRBJ2-7|TRBV19
TGTGCCAGTAGTTCTAGGACAGGGAAGCTCCACGAGCAGTACTTC
CASSSRTGKLHEQYF
>.|.|TRBJ2-3|TRBV9
TGTGCCACCTCCCCGGCTAGCGAGTACACAGATACGCAGTATTTT
CATSPASEYTDTQYF
>.|.|TRBJ1-2|TRBV6-1
TGTGCCAGCAGTTTCTCATCCCCGTGGCGTGGCTACACCTTC
CASSFSSPWRGYTF
>.|many|TRBJ2-1|TRBV18
TGTGCCAGCTCACGGGAACGCGGGGTCTACAATGAGCAGTTCTTC
CASSRERGVYNEQFF
>.|.|TRBJ1-4|TRBV20-1
TGCAGTGCTAGCCACAGGGATCCCGGCAATGAAAAACTGTTTTTT
CSASHRDPGNEKLFF
>TRBD2|many|TRBJ2-5|TRBV6-1
TGTGCCAGCAGACTCACTGTAGCGGGGGGAACCCCCGAGACCCAGTACTTC
CASRLTVAGGTPETQYF
>.|once|TRBJ2-5|TRBV10-2
TGCGCCAGCAGTGCACAGGGAGGCGAGACCCAGTACTTC
CASSAQGGETQYF
>.|many|TRBJ1-5|TRBV7-2
TGTGCCAGCAGCCGAAAAGGCTCTCGGGGCAATCAGCCCCAGCATTTT
CASSRKGSRGNQPQHF
>TRBD1|many|TRBJ2-7|TRBV7-8
TGTGCCAGCAGCGCGGGACAGGGAGGGGAGCAGTACTTC
CASSAGQGGEQYF
>.|.|TRBJ2-1|TRBV10-3
TGTGCCATCAGTGAAGTAGCGGTAAGCTCCTACAATGAGCAGTTCTTC
CAISEVAVSSYNEQFF
>TRBD1|.|TRBJ1-2|TRBV6-6
TGTGCCAGCAGTCCCCGGGACAGGGGGCATCGAGGCTACACCTTC
CASSPRDRGHRGYTF
>TRBD2|many|TRBJ2-3|TRBV5-4
TGTGCCAGCAGCCCGAGCGGGGGCGCAGATACGCAGTATTTT
CASSPSGGADTQYF
>TRBD1|many|TRBJ1-4|TRBV19
TGTGCCACTTCGGACAGGGCTAACGAAAAACTGTTTTTT
CATSDRANEKLFF
>TRBD1|.|TRBJ2-4|TRBV10-1
TGCGCCAGCAGTGAGTCTGGGGGACAGGGGCATTACTTC
CASSESGGQGHYF
>.|many|TRBJ2-7|TRBV19
TGTGCCAGTAGACGGGACGGCTCCTACGAGCAGTACTTC
CASRRDGSYEQYF
>.|many|TRBJ2-3|TRBV6-5
TGTGCCAGCACTCCTCCCGGTACAGATACGCAGTATTTT
CASTPPGTDTQYF
>.|many|TRBJ2-5|TRBV12-3/TRBV12-4
TGTGCCAGCATGAGGCAGGGTGAGACCCAGTACTTC
CASMRQGETQYF
>TRBD2|many|TRBJ2-7|TRBV4-2
TGTGCCAGCAGCCAAGAGTTGTTTGCGGGGGGGTCTTACGAGCAGTACTTC
CASSQELFAGGSYEQYF
>TRBD2|many|TRBJ2-3|TRBV7-9
TGTGCCAGCAGCTTCCCCCGAGCGGGGGCTAGCACAGATACGCAGTATTTT
CASSFPRAGASTDTQYF
>TRBD1|many|TRBJ2-7|TRBV7-2
TGTGCCAGCAGGCTAGACAGGGGGTACTACGAGCAGTACTTC
CASRLDRGYYEQYF
>.|many|TRBJ1-2|TRBV5-4
TGTGCCAGCAGCCGCCCCGTTGTGGGGGGACTCTATGGCTACACCTTC
CASSRPVVGGLYGYTF
>.|.|TRBJ1-1|TRBV12-3/TRBV12-4
TGTGCCAGCAGTCGCAGCTGGATAGCTTTCTTT
CASSRSWIAFF
>TRBD1|.|TRBJ1-1|TRBV29-1
TGCAGCGTTGAGGGACAGGGCCGGAGGACTGAAGCTTTCTTT
CSVEGQGRRTEAFF
>.|many|TRBJ2-4|TRBV6-5
TGTGCCAGCAGTTCCACCGGGACCCCTGACGCAGCCAAAAACATTCAGTACTTC
CASSSTGTPDAAKNIQYF
>TRBD2|many|TRBJ2-5|TRBV4-2
TGTGCCAGCAGCCAAGATCTACTAGCGGGGGGGACCCAAGAGACCCAGTACTTC
CASSQDLLAGGTQETQYF
>.|few|TRBJ2-7|TRBV28
TGTGCCAGCAGCCCAGACTACCTAGGCTACGAGCAGTACTTC
CASSPDYLGYEQYF
>.|many|TRBJ1-2|TRBV3-1
TGTGCCAGCAGCCAAGTGGGGGGGCTAGTTGGCTACACCTTC
CASSQVGGLVGYTF
>TRBD1|medium-sized|TRBJ2-7|TRBV5-6
TGTGCCAGCAGCCCCGAGAACAGGGGTAGTTACGAGCAGTACTTC
CASSPENRGSYEQYF
>.|.|TRBJ2-7|TRBV15
TGTGTCACCAGCAGATCCCGAGCCACTTCGGGGGAGCAGTACTTC
CVTSRSRATSGEQYF
>.|many|TRBJ2-1|TRBV7-2
TGTGCCAGCAGCTTAGGATGGGGAGAGGACGGCAATGAGCAGTTCTTC
CASSLGWGEDGNEQFF
>.|.|TRBJ2-3|TRBV29-1
TGCAGCGTTGAAAGGGACAATACGCAGTATTTT
CSVERDNTQYF
>TRBD2|many|TRBJ2-1|TRBV6-5
TGTGCCAGCAGGCTAACCGGGACTAGCGGGATTGATGAGCAGTTCTTC
CASRLTGTSGIDEQFF
>.|many|TRBJ2-7|TRBV20-1
TGCAGTGCTAGCTCATTTACCCAAAGTGCCCTGGCAAACTCCTACGAGCAGTACTTC
CSASSFTQSALANSYEQYF
>TRBD1|many|TRBJ1-6|TRBV20-1
TGCAGTGGCAGGCAGGGGGTTTTTAATTCACCCCTCCACTTT
CSGRQGVFNSPLHF
>.|many|TRBJ2-5|TRBV7-2
TGTGCCAGCAGCTTAGCGCGGTGGCAGGGTGGAGAGACCCAGTACTTC
CASSLARWQGGETQYF
>.|many|TRBJ1-6|TRBV4-1
TGCGCCAGCAGCCAATATTCCAGGGAACTATTTAATTCACCCCTCCACTTT
CASSQYSRELFNSPLHF
>.|many|TRBJ1-1|TRBV12-3/TRBV12-4
TGTGCCAGCAGTAAGGGGGGTGGGGGGGCGCGTACTGAAGCTTTCTTT
CASSKGGGGARTEAFF
>.|many|TRBJ1-1|TRBV30
TGTGCCCGATCAGACAGGATGAACACTGAAGCTTTCTTT
CARSDRMNTEAFF
>.|many|TRBJ2-5|TRBV20-1
TGCAGTGCGCCACCCCTTGAGAGGGTATCAGAGACCCAGTACTTC
CSAPPLERVSETQYF
>.|many|TRBJ2-7|TRBV20-1
TGCAGTGCTAGAGGTGACCACTCCTACGAGCAGTACTTC
CSARGDHSYEQYF
>TRBD2|many|TRBJ2-7|TRBV6-5
TGTGCCAGCAGGACACTTAGCGGGGGGGCCGGGGAGCAGTACTTC
CASRTLSGGAGEQYF